This T cell receptor beta chain was recovered during a study of T-cell reconstitution after alpha-beta-depleted transplantation in children. Overall study findings and caveats: Where alpha-beta T cells came from about two months after transplant was reportedly several hundred expanded graft clones. Fresh T-cell production supplied most of the T-cell counts and diversity seen one year after transplant. Some patients showed high day-60 TCRbeta diversity, which derived from surviving recipient T cells and thymic progenitors.

Library preparation (for TCRbeta) was performed with unique molecular identifiers. Using its own MiXCR run on the PCR reads, TCRdb lists one record per CDR3 protein. The sample contains 250,000 to 300,000 distinct CDR3 sequences, around 10% of which appear only once. This CDR3 has 16 residues. Comment on this clonotype: What it binds is not known. A much larger clone differs by one base, so this may be a read error.

This TCR was sampled from a male patient aged 2-10 years who had a stem cell transplant for chronic granulomatous disease, so the T cells may come from the graft donor. The sample consisted of peripheral blood, taken 180 days after TCRalphabeta/CD19-depleted stem cell transplant. The rearrangement links TRBV12-3 or TRBV12-4 to TRBJ2-7, with 14 bases lining up with TRBD2. This CDR3 is CAGRRGTSGSGYEQYF. In nucleotides, the CDR3 is TGTGCCGGCAGACGGGGGACTAGCGGGAGTGGTTACGAGCAGTACTTC.